Presented here are 9 T cell receptor beta chains from one specimen sequenced in a study of cytomegalovirus exposure and HLA in healthy donors. The PCR employed 60 Vbeta primers together with 13 Jbeta primers. Profiling relied on immunoSEQ multiplex PCR, and the TCRdb table lists in-frame clones only, not all of them. The sample shows approximately 47,000 clones, and around a sixth sits with its ten largest clones. The sequenced sample was PBMCs. The receptors were gathered from a male donor in good health and CMV-seronegative.

CDR3 in DNA: TGTGCTAGTGGTTCGCGGACAGGGGCCTACGAGCAGTACTTC. Encoded protein: CASGSRTGAYEQYF. V is TRBV12-5 and J is TRBJ2-7, with 9 bases aligning to TRBD1. J lost 2 bases, V lost 4 bases, and 3 bases had no gene match. The CDR3 contains 14 residues. Germline V gene lookup returns CDR1 LGHNT and CDR2 FRNRAP.

V gene TRBV5-1 combines with J gene TRBJ2-5; D is perhaps TRBD1 (7 bases). The CDR3 sequence is 17 residues long. V lost 4 bases, J lost 1 base, and 20 bases lay in between. Germline V CDR1 and CDR2: SGHRS, YFSETQ. CDR3 in DNA: TGCGCCAGCAGCCCACCAACACGACAGGGAGGCCAAGAGACCCAGTACTTC. Its protein is CASSPPTRQGGQETQYF.

The chain links TRBV5-1 to TRBJ1-1; TRBD1 might be the D (5 bases). The CDR3 has 18 residues. Per the germline V gene, CDR1 is SGHRS and CDR2 is YFSETQ. The ends were cut back, 3 bases at V and 0 bases at J, with 21 bases in the middle. The CDR3 sequence is CASSSTAHAAPMNTEAFF. The CDR3 nucleotides read TGCGCCAGCAGCTCGACAGCGCATGCCGCCCCGATGAACACTGAAGCTTTCTTT.

V usage is TRBV10-3 and J usage is TRBJ2-3, with D perhaps TRBD2 (6 bases). Germline V CDR1 and CDR2: ENHRY, SYGVKD. The CDR3 runs 15 residues. V was shortened by 4 bases and J by 5 bases, with 16 bases between the two germline ends. The CDR3 DNA is TGTGCCATCAGTGGGCCGGGACTCCGCGTAGATACGCAGTATTTT. Translated, it gives CAISGPGLRVDTQYF.

This chain connects TRBV5-1 to TRBJ2-7; 9 bases line up with TRBD1. CDR1 and CDR2 from the germline V gene are SGHRS and YFSETQ. J lost 5 bases, V lost 2 bases, and 5 bases had no gene match. The length of the CDR3 is 14 residues. CDR3 residues: CASSFWDRVNEQYF. CDR3 sequence (DNA): TGCGCCAGCAGCTTCTGGGACAGGGTAAACGAGCAGTACTTC.

The chain is built from TRBV5-1 and TRBJ2-7, with TRBD2 identical over 13 bases. The CDR3 runs 15 residues. Germline CDR1 is SGHRS and CDR2 is YFSETQ. Unmatched junction bases numbered 1, after V lost 3 bases and J lost 1 base. CDR3 bases: TGCGCCAGCAGCTGGACTAGCGGGGGTTCCTACGAGCAGTACTTC. Amino acids: CASSWTSGGSYEQYF.

CDR3 protein: CASSPGTGGRSPLHF. The CDR3 region has the DNA TGTGCCAGTAGTCCCGGGACAGGGGGCAGGTCACCCCTCCACTTT. This sequence joins TRBV19 and TRBJ1-6; TRBD1 matches 12 bases. The V and J ends lost 5 bases and 10 bases, in that order; junction bases with no gene match: 6. The CDR3 consists of 15 residues. Germline lookup yields CDR1 LNHDA and CDR2 SQIVND (reference sequence).

This rearrangement joins TRBV7-9 to TRBJ1-2; 9 nucleotides align to TRBD1. CDR3 length: 17 amino acids. The germline gives CDR1 SEHNR, CDR2 FQNEAQ (reference sequence). The V and J ends lost 5 bases and 3 bases, in that order; junction bases with no gene match: 13. The CDR3 reads CASSPTTGTGTYYGYTF. The CDR3 DNA sequence: TGTGCCAGCAGCCCCACCACCGGGACAGGGACGTACTATGGCTACACCTTC.

V and J are TRBV15 and TRBJ1-1, with D possibly being TRBD1 (5 bases). The CDR3 covers 14 residues. CDR1 is LNHNV, CDR2 YYDKDF, per germline (reference sequence). Trimming removed 4 bases at V and 4 bases at J, with 13 bases between. As DNA, the CDR3 is TGTGCCACCAGCAATTCAGGGTCATCCACTGAAGCTTTCTTT. Translating it yields CATSNSGSSTEAFF. The complete variable domain, with remaining parts taken from reference TRBV15 and TRBJ1-1, reads DAMVIQNPRYQVTQFGKPVTLSCSQTLNHNVMYWYQQKSSQAPKLLFHYYDKDFNNEADTPDNFQSRRPNTSFCFLDIRSPGLGDTAMYLCATSNSGSSTEAFFGQGTRLTVV.